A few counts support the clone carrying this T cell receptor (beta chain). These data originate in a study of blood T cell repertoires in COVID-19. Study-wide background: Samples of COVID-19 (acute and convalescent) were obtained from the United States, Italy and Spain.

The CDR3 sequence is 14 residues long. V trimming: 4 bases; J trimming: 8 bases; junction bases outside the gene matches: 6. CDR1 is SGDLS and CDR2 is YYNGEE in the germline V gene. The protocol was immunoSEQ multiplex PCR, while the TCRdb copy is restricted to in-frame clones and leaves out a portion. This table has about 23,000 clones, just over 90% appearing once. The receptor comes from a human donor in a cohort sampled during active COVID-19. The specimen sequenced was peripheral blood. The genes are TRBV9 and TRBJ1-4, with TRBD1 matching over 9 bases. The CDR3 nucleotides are TGTGCCAGCAGCCCCGGACAGGGGTGGGAAAAACTGTTTTTT. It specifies CASSPGQGWEKLFF.